The 7 T cell receptor beta chains listed next were all sequenced from one sample in a study of shared clonotypes between healthy human individuals. Profiling relied on immunoSEQ multiplex PCR, and the TCRdb table lists in-frame clones only, not all of them. The sample lists 2 million to 3 million clones, roughly 93% occurring once. Specimen: naive CD4+ T cells from PBMCs. Specified subset: CD45RA+ positively selected. Source of these receptors: a man between 18 and 29 years old in good health. Some clones in this sample may be carry-over from other donors' samples.

The chain uses TRBV30 and TRBJ1-5; D possibly corresponds to TRBD1 (6 bases). Germline values: CDR1 GTSNPN, CDR2 SVGIG (reference sequence). V lost 5 bases and J lost 5, with 13 bases in between. The CDR3 is made up of 13 amino acids. The CDR3 is CAWAGGGDQPQHF. DNA of the CDR3: TGTGCCTGGGCAGGCGGGGGCGATCAGCCCCAGCATTTT.

This chain uses TRBV18 with TRBJ2-3; D might be TRBD2 (6 bases). Germline CDR1 reads KGHSH; CDR2 reads LQKENI. The CDR3 contains 16 residues. The germline V and J ends were trimmed by 1 base and 5 bases, with 16 bases remaining between them. The CDR3 here is CASSPRLASVEDTQYF. DNA for the CDR3: TGTGCCAGCTCACCACGGCTAGCGAGTGTAGAAGATACGCAGTATTTT.

The sample holds one count of this clone. The rearrangement joins TRBV27 to TRBJ2-3; 11 positions agree with TRBD2. In germline, CDR1 is MNHEY, CDR2 SMNVEV (reference sequence). Trimming at V came to 1 base and at J to 4 bases, leaving 4 bases not matched to a gene. The CDR3 contains 16 residues. The CDR3 DNA is TGTGCCAGCAGTTTATTAGCGGGAGGGGGGGCAGATACGCAGTATTTT. Protein sequence: CASSLLAGGGADTQYF.

This clone has only one observation. This chain joins TRBV28 and TRBJ2-7; D is uncertain. This CDR3 has 13 amino acids. V lost 5 bases and J 5 bases, leaving 13 bases between the germline ends. Germline CDR1 and CDR2: MDHEN and SYDVKM. CDR3 sequence: CASSPQDKHEQYF. The CDR3 DNA sequence: TGTGCCAGCAGTCCCCAAGACAAACACGAGCAGTACTTC.

The V gene is TRBV28, the J gene TRBJ2-7; D is perhaps TRBD2 (5 bases). The V end lost 3 bases, the J end lost 4 bases, and 10 bases lay between the germline ends. In germline, CDR1 is MDHEN, CDR2 SYDVKM. The length of the CDR3 is 13 residues. Here the CDR3 reads CASSFSPGYEQYF. As DNA, the CDR3 is TGTGCCAGCAGTTTCTCTCCGGGATACGAGCAGTACTTC.

The gene calls are TRBV28 and TRBJ2-7, with 9 nucleotides matching TRBD1. Trimming took 8 bases from V and 4 from J; bases not matched to a gene: 9. Germline loops: CDR1 MDHEN, CDR2 SYDVKM. The length of the CDR3 is 14 residues. In DNA, the CDR3 is TGTGCCAGCGTCCGTGGGACAGGGTCGTACGAGCAGTACTTC. This codes for CASVRGTGSYEQYF.

V usage is TRBV7-8 and J usage is TRBJ2-5; D unresolved. Per the germline V gene, CDR1 is SGHVS and CDR2 is FQNEAQ. Deletions cut 2 bases from V and 1 base from J, with 5 bases between. The CDR3 consists of 13 residues. CDR3 nucleotide sequence: TGTGCCAGCAGCTTATCACTCCAAGAGACCCAGTACTTC. This codes for CASSLSLQETQYF.